A selection of T cell receptor beta chains follows, all from one sample in a study of blood T cell repertoires in COVID-19. Profiling relied on immunoSEQ multiplex PCR, and the TCRdb table lists in-frame clones only, not all of them. The sample lists under 200,000 clones; over 75% were seen once. The sequencing input was PBMCs or T cells enriched from blood (not recorded which). The receptors come from a woman aged 18 to 35 who had recovered from COVID-19. The CDR3 runs from the conserved cysteine through the conserved F or W. The order of the fields is CDR3 DNA, CDR3 protein, J gene, D gene, clone size, V gene. The D gene is left open where the match is weak. The size entry is marked missing in some rows and otherwise reads once, few, many or a size class.

CDR3 DNA: TGTGCCAGCAGCCCCCAGGGACTGGCCGAAGCTAACTATGGCTACACCTTC; CDR3 protein: CASSPQGLAEANYGYTF; J gene: TRBJ1-2; D gene: NA; clone size: NA; V gene: TRBV13
CDR3 DNA: TGTGCCAGCAGTGGATCGACAGTAGGGCTGTTTTTT; CDR3 protein: CASSGSTVGLFF; J gene: TRBJ2-2; D gene: NA; clone size: NA; V gene: TRBV2
CDR3 DNA: TGTGCCATCAGTGAGAACGTCGAACTCGAGCAGTACTTC; CDR3 protein: CAISENVELEQYF; J gene: TRBJ2-7; D gene: NA; clone size: NA; V gene: TRBV10-3
CDR3 DNA: TGTGCCAGCCCGGGACTAGCGGGCTACGAGCAGTACTTC; CDR3 protein: CASPGLAGYEQYF; J gene: TRBJ2-7; D gene: TRBD2; clone size: NA; V gene: TRBV12-3/TRBV12-4
CDR3 DNA: TGTGCCAGCAGTTCGACAGGGCAGCAGTACTTC; CDR3 protein: CASSSTGQQYF; J gene: TRBJ2-7; D gene: TRBD1; clone size: NA; V gene: TRBV28
CDR3 DNA: TGTGCCAGCAGTGCGCGGGACAGAGCTTTCTTT; CDR3 protein: CASSARDRAFF; J gene: TRBJ1-1; D gene: TRBD1; clone size: NA; V gene: TRBV6-4
CDR3 DNA: TGTGCCAGCAGTCAAGACAGGGGATACTATGGCTACACCTTC; CDR3 protein: CASSQDRGYYGYTF; J gene: TRBJ1-2; D gene: TRBD1; clone size: once; V gene: TRBV5-4
CDR3 DNA: TGTGCCAGCAGCATGGGGACTAGCGGGCGCGACGAGCAGTACTTC; CDR3 protein: CASSMGTSGRDEQYF; J gene: TRBJ2-7; D gene: TRBD2; clone size: NA; V gene: TRBV5-8
CDR3 DNA: TGTGCCAGTAGTATAATGCTAGCGAGCCAAGAGACCCAGTACTTC; CDR3 protein: CASSIMLASQETQYF; J gene: TRBJ2-5; D gene: NA; clone size: once; V gene: TRBV19
CDR3 DNA: TGTGCCAGCAGCGTAGGTCCTAGCGGCCTGTTTCACGAGCAGTACTTC; CDR3 protein: CASSVGPSGLFHEQYF; J gene: TRBJ2-7; D gene: TRBD2; clone size: NA; V gene: TRBV9
CDR3 DNA: TGTGCCAGCGATATCGACAGGGGTGGGTCTGGGGCCAACGTCCTGACTTTC; CDR3 protein: CASDIDRGGSGANVLTF; J gene: TRBJ2-6; D gene: TRBD1; clone size: NA; V gene: TRBV5-4
CDR3 DNA: TGTGCCACCAGCAGAGTGGGGACTAGCGGGAGTACCTACGAGCAGTACTTC; CDR3 protein: CATSRVGTSGSTYEQYF; J gene: TRBJ2-7; D gene: TRBD2; clone size: NA; V gene: TRBV15
CDR3 DNA: TGTGCCAGCAGCGACGATCGGAGACCCTACAATGAGCAGTTCTTC; CDR3 protein: CASSDDRRPYNEQFF; J gene: TRBJ2-1; D gene: NA; clone size: once; V gene: TRBV5-6
CDR3 DNA: TGTGCCAGCAGTGAAGGCAGACTCTACGAGCAGTACTTC; CDR3 protein: CASSEGRLYEQYF; J gene: TRBJ2-7; D gene: NA; clone size: NA; V gene: TRBV2
CDR3 DNA: TGTGCCAGCAGTTTCCCCCTCGGACAGGCCCTGATGAACACTGAAGCTTTCTTT; CDR3 protein: CASSFPLGQALMNTEAFF; J gene: TRBJ1-1; D gene: TRBD1; clone size: NA; V gene: TRBV27
CDR3 DNA: TGTGCCAGCAGCCCGACTGGTACGCATTCCGGGGAGCTGTTTTTT; CDR3 protein: CASSPTGTHSGELFF; J gene: TRBJ2-2; D gene: NA; clone size: NA; V gene: TRBV4-2
CDR3 DNA: TGTGCCAGCTCTCTCCAGGGGGCGAATTTCTATGGCTACACCTTC; CDR3 protein: CASSLQGANFYGYTF; J gene: TRBJ1-2; D gene: TRBD1; clone size: NA; V gene: TRBV2
CDR3 DNA: TGTGCCAGCAGCCAAACGGGACAGGACACAGATACGCAGTATTTT; CDR3 protein: CASSQTGQDTDTQYF; J gene: TRBJ2-3; D gene: TRBD1; clone size: NA; V gene: TRBV7-9
CDR3 DNA: TGCAGTGCTAGTGAACAGCTCGTCGACACCTTC; CDR3 protein: CSASEQLVDTF; J gene: TRBJ1-2; D gene: NA; clone size: NA; V gene: TRBV20-1
CDR3 DNA: TGTGCCAGCAGCATACTAGCGGGACCCTACGAGCAGTACTTC; CDR3 protein: CASSILAGPYEQYF; J gene: TRBJ2-7; D gene: TRBD2; clone size: NA; V gene: TRBV3-1/TRBV3-2
CDR3 DNA: TGTGCCACCAGCAGAGGTCAGAACAATGAGCAGTTCTTC; CDR3 protein: CATSRGQNNEQFF; J gene: TRBJ2-1; D gene: NA; clone size: NA; V gene: TRBV15
CDR3 DNA: TGTGCCAGCAGCTTAGCTTCCCCCCGCAGGGGAAGGTCCTACGAGCAGTACTTC; CDR3 protein: CASSLASPRRGRSYEQYF; J gene: TRBJ2-7; D gene: NA; clone size: NA; V gene: TRBV7-8
CDR3 DNA: TGTGCCAGCAGCTTGAGCTCCTACGAGCAGTACTTC; CDR3 protein: CASSLSSYEQYF; J gene: TRBJ2-7; D gene: NA; clone size: NA; V gene: TRBV7-2
CDR3 DNA: TGTGCCAGCAGCAAGCTTACAGAACGATACGAGCAGTACTTC; CDR3 protein: CASSKLTERYEQYF; J gene: TRBJ2-7; D gene: NA; clone size: NA; V gene: TRBV11-2
CDR3 DNA: TGTGCCAGCAGCTTGGCTGGGAGAACTAATGAAAAACTGTTTTTT; CDR3 protein: CASSLAGRTNEKLFF; J gene: TRBJ1-4; D gene: NA; clone size: NA; V gene: TRBV5-6
CDR3 DNA: TGTGCCAGCGAGAGGCCCAACACCGGGGAGCTGTTTTTT; CDR3 protein: CASERPNTGELFF; J gene: TRBJ2-2; D gene: NA; clone size: NA; V gene: TRBV7-9
CDR3 DNA: TGTGCCAGCAGTTTTTCCTCCTACTCCTACGAGCAGTACTTC; CDR3 protein: CASSFSSYSYEQYF; J gene: TRBJ2-7; D gene: NA; clone size: NA; V gene: TRBV27
CDR3 DNA: TGTGCCAGCAGCCTCGGGCCGGGACTAGTTGGCAACGAGCAGTACTTC; CDR3 protein: CASSLGPGLVGNEQYF; J gene: TRBJ2-7; D gene: TRBD2; clone size: NA; V gene: TRBV3-1/TRBV3-2
CDR3 DNA: TGTGCCGTAAAGACAGGGGCGACTGAAGCTTTCTTT; CDR3 protein: CAVKTGATEAFF; J gene: TRBJ1-1; D gene: TRBD1; clone size: NA; V gene: TRBV6-5
CDR3 DNA: TGTGCCAGCAGCCAACCCGGGTTTCGAGAGACCCAGTACTTC; CDR3 protein: CASSQPGFRETQYF; J gene: TRBJ2-5; D gene: NA; clone size: NA; V gene: TRBV4-2
CDR3 DNA: TGTGCCAGCAGCCCGCTCCAGCGGGAGAAAGTCGCCTACGAGCAGTACTTC; CDR3 protein: CASSPLQREKVAYEQYF; J gene: TRBJ2-7; D gene: TRBD2; clone size: NA; V gene: TRBV7-9
CDR3 DNA: TGTGCCAGCAGCCACCCGGGACAGGGAAACTATGGCTACACCTTC; CDR3 protein: CASSHPGQGNYGYTF; J gene: TRBJ1-2; D gene: TRBD1; clone size: few; V gene: TRBV3-1/TRBV3-2
CDR3 DNA: TGTGCCAGTAGTGCCCGACCTCCGTATTGGACAGCCCAAGAGACCCAGTACTTC; CDR3 protein: CASSARPPYWTAQETQYF; J gene: TRBJ2-5; D gene: NA; clone size: NA; V gene: TRBV19
CDR3 DNA: TGTGCCACCAGTGATCCGGCAGGGGTCCAAGAGACCCAGTACTTC; CDR3 protein: CATSDPAGVQETQYF; J gene: TRBJ2-5; D gene: NA; clone size: NA; V gene: TRBV24-1
CDR3 DNA: TGTGCCAGCTCACCTCCAGGAGGGGAGACCCAGTACTTC; CDR3 protein: CASSPPGGETQYF; J gene: TRBJ2-5; D gene: NA; clone size: NA; V gene: TRBV18
CDR3 DNA: TGTGCCAGCAAAGGAGCAGGGGGCAACACTGAAGCTTTCTTT; CDR3 protein: CASKGAGGNTEAFF; J gene: TRBJ1-1; D gene: TRBD1; clone size: NA; V gene: TRBV28
CDR3 DNA: TGTGCCAGCAGCTTAGCGGGAGGGCCTTTCGATACGCAGTATTTT; CDR3 protein: CASSLAGGPFDTQYF; J gene: TRBJ2-3; D gene: TRBD2; clone size: NA; V gene: TRBV7-3
CDR3 DNA: TGTGCCTGGAGTATAGGCGGTTCCTCTTCACCCCTCCACTTT; CDR3 protein: CAWSIGGSSSPLHF; J gene: TRBJ1-6; D gene: NA; clone size: NA; V gene: TRBV30
CDR3 DNA: TGTGCTAGTGGTTTGGGGAGCTCTGGGGCCAACGTCCTGACTTTC; CDR3 protein: CASGLGSSGANVLTF; J gene: TRBJ2-6; D gene: NA; clone size: NA; V gene: TRBV12-5
CDR3 DNA: TGTGCCAGCAGCGACAGCTGGCCATCAGACTCCTACAATGAGCAGTTCTTC; CDR3 protein: CASSDSWPSDSYNEQFF; J gene: TRBJ2-1; D gene: NA; clone size: NA; V gene: TRBV7-8
CDR3 DNA: TGCAGCGTTGTAGGTGGGACAGGGGGGGTCTACGAGCAGTACTTC; CDR3 protein: CSVVGGTGGVYEQYF; J gene: TRBJ2-7; D gene: TRBD1; clone size: NA; V gene: TRBV29-1
CDR3 DNA: TGTGCCAGCTCAGGGGGGACGGAGAACACTGAAGCTTTCTTT; CDR3 protein: CASSGGTENTEAFF; J gene: TRBJ1-1; D gene: NA; clone size: NA; V gene: TRBV18
CDR3 DNA: TGCGCCAGCAGCTCCAGCGGGAGTCTGGGTGGTGCGAATGAGCAGTTCTTC; CDR3 protein: CASSSSGSLGGANEQFF; J gene: TRBJ2-1; D gene: TRBD2; clone size: NA; V gene: TRBV5-1
CDR3 DNA: TGTGCCAGTAGGTCCGAATCTAGCGGGATCTACCGGAATGAGCAGTTCTTC; CDR3 protein: CASRSESSGIYRNEQFF; J gene: TRBJ2-1; D gene: TRBD2; clone size: NA; V gene: TRBV19
CDR3 DNA: TGTGCCAGCAGCCCCGGGGTAGCGGGCCTAAGCTCCTACGAGCAGTACTTC; CDR3 protein: CASSPGVAGLSSYEQYF; J gene: TRBJ2-7; D gene: TRBD2; clone size: NA; V gene: TRBV11-2
CDR3 DNA: TGTGCCAACACGCAGGGAGGAGGGCAGCCCCAGCATTTT; CDR3 protein: CANTQGGGQPQHF; J gene: TRBJ1-5; D gene: NA; clone size: NA; V gene: TRBV19
CDR3 DNA: TGTGCCAGCAGCTTAACGAGTAGGACAGGCCAAGAGACCCAGTACTTC; CDR3 protein: CASSLTSRTGQETQYF; J gene: TRBJ2-5; D gene: TRBD1; clone size: NA; V gene: TRBV7-3
CDR3 DNA: TGTGCCAGCAGCCTCCGGACAGGTGGGGGGAACTATGGCTACACCTTC; CDR3 protein: CASSLRTGGGNYGYTF; J gene: TRBJ1-2; D gene: TRBD1; clone size: NA; V gene: TRBV7-9
CDR3 DNA: TGTGCCAGCTCACCAGAGGACAGGGCCACCGCGCAGTACTTC; CDR3 protein: CASSPEDRATAQYF; J gene: TRBJ2-7; D gene: TRBD1; clone size: NA; V gene: TRBV18
CDR3 DNA: TGTGCCAGCAGCTCCCGCGGTAGGTTAGATGAGCAGTTCTTC; CDR3 protein: CASSSRGRLDEQFF; J gene: TRBJ2-1; D gene: NA; clone size: NA; V gene: TRBV5-6
CDR3 DNA: TGTGCCAGCAGCGTAGGACTAGTAGGCAATGAGCAGTTCTTC; CDR3 protein: CASSVGLVGNEQFF; J gene: TRBJ2-1; D gene: NA; clone size: NA; V gene: TRBV9
CDR3 DNA: TGTGCCTGGGCCCTGACTAGCGGGTGGGTGAGGGCCGAGCAGTACTTC; CDR3 protein: CAWALTSGWVRAEQYF; J gene: TRBJ2-7; D gene: TRBD2; clone size: NA; V gene: TRBV30
CDR3 DNA: TGCGCCAGCAGCTTGTTTCAGGCAGCCTACGAGCAGTACTTC; CDR3 protein: CASSLFQAAYEQYF; J gene: TRBJ2-7; D gene: NA; clone size: NA; V gene: TRBV5-1
CDR3 DNA: TGTGCCAGCAGCGTCAGCGATAGCGGTGTCGATGAGCAGTTCTTC; CDR3 protein: CASSVSDSGVDEQFF; J gene: TRBJ2-1; D gene: NA; clone size: NA; V gene: TRBV9
CDR3 DNA: TGTGCCAGCCTAGGACAGCACTATGGCTACACCTTC; CDR3 protein: CASLGQHYGYTF; J gene: TRBJ1-2; D gene: NA; clone size: NA; V gene: TRBV28
CDR3 DNA: TGTGCCAGCAGCACGACGGGGGTTCTCACAGATACGCAGTATTTT; CDR3 protein: CASSTTGVLTDTQYF; J gene: TRBJ2-3; D gene: NA; clone size: NA; V gene: TRBV2
CDR3 DNA: TGTGCCAGCAGCAGGGCGCCGACAGTTCTGGATTCACCCCTCCACTTT; CDR3 protein: CASSRAPTVLDSPLHF; J gene: TRBJ1-6; D gene: NA; clone size: NA; V gene: TRBV5-4
CDR3 DNA: TGTGCCACCAGCAGAAGTAATCCGGGGAGGCATGAGCAGTTCTTC; CDR3 protein: CATSRSNPGRHEQFF; J gene: TRBJ2-1; D gene: NA; clone size: NA; V gene: TRBV15
CDR3 DNA: TGTGCCAGCAGCTTAGGGGTGGGAACTGAAGCTTTCTTT; CDR3 protein: CASSLGVGTEAFF; J gene: TRBJ1-1; D gene: NA; clone size: NA; V gene: TRBV5-6